Listed here are 20 T cell receptor beta chains from one sample, sequenced in a study of T-cell reconstitution after alpha-beta-depleted transplantation in children. Researchers prepared the TCRbeta library using unique molecular identifiers, the study reports. In TCRdb, the PCR reads were re-called with MiXCR into one record per CDR3 protein. The sample includes about a million distinct CDR3 sequences, roughly 31% seen only once; the top ten take 28%. The sequencing here drew on PBMCs, mostly from graft donor cells, taken 360 days after TCRalphabeta/CD19-depleted stem cell transplant. The receptors were gathered from a boy younger than two who had a stem cell transplant for SCID, so the T cells may come from the graft donor.

J is TRBJ1-1 and V is TRBV29-1; tentative D call: TRBD1 (5 bases). The CDR3 is 12 residues long. The germline V gene has CDR1 SQVTM and CDR2 ANQGSEA. V was trimmed by 4 bases and J by 7 bases, leaving 13 bases between them. CDR3 in DNA: TGCAGCGTTGTTTGGGGACCCAATGAAGCTTTCTTT. This sequence encodes CSVVWGPNEAFF.

The chain is built from TRBV28 and TRBJ1-4; the match to TRBD1 covers 9 bases. With 3 bases clipped from V and 8 bases from J, the junction kept 7 bases outside the gene matches. The CDR3 sequence is 15 residues long. Germline V gene data show CDR1 as MDHEN and CDR2 as SYDVKM. Written as DNA, the CDR3 is TGTGCCAGCAGTTTCTTCGGGACAGGGTACGAAAAACTGTTTTTT. It encodes CASSFFGTGYEKLFF.

The chain joins TRBV24-1 to TRBJ2-1, with D possibly called TRBD1 or TRBD2 (5 bases each). The CDR3 totals 13 residues. Trimming removed 3 bases from V and 4 bases from J, with 6 bases in between. The germline CDR1 and CDR2 sequences are KGHDR and SFDVKD. CDR3 DNA: TGTGCCACCAGTGATGGGGGATACAATGAGCAGTTCTTC. Translating it yields CATSDGGYNEQFF.

This clonotype was found once. This sequence joins TRBV20-1 and TRBJ2-5; D call uncertain. This CDR3 is built from 12 residues. Per the germline V gene, CDR1 is DFQATT and CDR2 is SNEGSKA (reference sequence). V lost 2 bases and J 1 base, leaving 5 bases between the germline ends. CDR3 protein: CSARHFQETQYF. The CDR3 region has the DNA TGCAGTGCTAGACATTTCCAAGAGACCCAGTACTTC.

The chain has TRBV5-1 and TRBJ1-3, with D possibly matching TRBD1 (5 bases). The CDR3 loop spans 14 amino acids. Germline assignment: CDR1 SGHRS and CDR2 YFSETQ. Trimming shortened V by 4 bases and J by 0 bases, and 8 bases separated the two germline ends. CDR3 bases: TGCGCCAGCAGCATCGGGGGCTCTGGAAACACCATATATTTT. Translating it yields CASSIGGSGNTIYF.

This clonotype has only a few counts. V is TRBV6-5 and J is TRBJ2-7; D may correspond to TRBD1 or TRBD2 (5 bases each). There are 14 residues in the CDR3. Germline assignment: CDR1 MNHEY and CDR2 SVGAGI. V was trimmed by 2 bases and J by 2 bases, leaving 10 bases between them. The CDR3 sequence: CASSYRGAAYEQYF. The CDR3 bases are TGTGCCAGCAGTTACAGAGGGGCGGCCTACGAGCAGTACTTC.

The chain combines TRBV11-2 with TRBJ1-6; D is ambiguous. Germline V gives CDR1 SGHAT, CDR2 FQNNGV. The CDR3 runs to 18 residues. V was shortened by 1 base and J by 1 base, with 14 bases between the two germline ends. The CDR3: CASSLVGNYGSYNSPLHF. The CDR3 region has the DNA TGTGCCAGCAGCTTAGTAGGCAATTATGGGTCCTATAATTCACCCCTCCACTTT.

V is TRBV20-1 and J is TRBJ2-1; 10 positions agree with TRBD2. Germline CDR1 DFQATT, CDR2 SNEGSKA (reference sequence). The trim removed 0 bases at V and 7 bases at J, leaving 9 bases unmatched. The CDR3 is 16 amino acids. The CDR3 DNA follows: TGCAGTGCTAGAGACCCTAGCGGGAGTAGGAGGAATGAGCAGTTCTTC. This encodes CSARDPSGSRRNEQFF.

Many counts were recorded for this clonotype. V and J are TRBV29-1 and TRBJ2-3; tentatively, D is TRBD1 (6 bases). Trimming removed 8 bases from V and 1 base from J, with 10 bases in between. The CDR3 runs 12 residues. Germline lookup yields CDR1 SQVTM and CDR2 ANQGSEA. CDR3 amino acids: CSSRTGTDTQYF. The CDR3 DNA is TGCAGCTCCCGGACAGGCACAGATACGCAGTATTTT.

The J gene is TRBJ2-7, the V gene TRBV4-2; no clear D gene. Germline CDR1 is LGHNA and CDR2 is YNFKEQ. This CDR3 is built from 16 residues. Trimming cost V 2 bases and J 5 bases, with 19 bases left between them. CDR3: CASSQNWGRPGHEQYF. CDR3 in DNA: TGTGCCAGCAGCCAAAATTGGGGAAGGCCAGGCCACGAGCAGTACTTC.

The chain uses TRBV9 and TRBJ2-3, with D maybe TRBD2 (7 bases). The length of the CDR3 is 16 residues. Germline V gene data show CDR1 as SGDLS and CDR2 as YYNGEE. Between the trimmed V and J ends, which lost 4 bases and 3 bases, there was a span of 18 bases. For the CDR3, the DNA is TGTGCCAGCAGCCCCTCGAAGGGGGGGGAAACAGATACGCAGTATTTT. Translated: CASSPSKGGETDTQYF. Complete variable domain (other parts from reference TRBV9 and TRBJ2-3): DSGVTQTPKHLITATGQRVTLRCSPRSGDLSVYWYQQSLDQGLQFLIQYYNGEERAKGNILERFSAQQFPDLHSELNLSSLELGDSALYFCASSPSKGGETDTQYFGPGTRLTVL.

J is TRBJ2-1 and V is TRBV29-1; 9 bases map to TRBD1. Trimming took 2 bases from V and 3 from J; bases not matched to a gene: 5. This CDR3 comprises 15 residues. Germline CDR1 reads SQVTM; CDR2 reads ANQGSEA. The CDR3 loop reads CSVEPGQGLYNEQFF. The CDR3 coding sequence is TGCAGCGTTGAACCCGGACAGGGGCTCTACAATGAGCAGTTCTTC.

This clonotype was seen repeatedly, ten times or more. This chain uses TRBV12-3 or TRBV12-4 with TRBJ2-5; D not certain. The CDR3 loop spans 10 amino acids. The V and J ends lost 4 bases and 4 bases respectively, with 1 base between them. The CDR3 sequence: CASSSETQYF. In DNA, the CDR3 is TGTGCCAGCAGTTCAGAGACCCAGTACTTC.

This clonotype was observed a handful of times. The V call is TRBV4-1, the J call TRBJ2-7; D may correspond to TRBD1 or TRBD2 (6 bases each). The CDR3 has 17 amino acids. The germline V gene has CDR1 MGHRA and CDR2 YSYEKL. Trimming removed 1 base at V and 2 bases at J, with 18 bases between. The DNA for the CDR3 is TGCGCCAGCAGCCAAGCTTTAGGGGGGTGGCTTACCTACGAGCAGTACTTC. Protein sequence: CASSQALGGWLTYEQYF.

The chain recombines TRBV4-2 with TRBJ2-7; D not resolved. With 0 bases removed from V and 9 bases from J, the gap between germline ends came to 15 bases. Germline CDR1 is LGHNA and CDR2 is YNFKEQ. The CDR3 is 14 residues long. CDR3 sequence (DNA): TGTGCCAGCAGCCAAGATCAGTCCTCGGAGCTGCAGTACTTC. Its translation is CASSQDQSSELQYF.

This sequence joins TRBV5-6 and TRBJ2-5; D unclear. CDR1 and CDR2 (germline): SGHDT, YYEEEE. CDR3 length equals 13 residues. Trimming left V 0 bases short and J 3 bases short, with 6 bases between. In DNA form, the CDR3 reads TGTGCCAGCAGCTTGGTTTCGGAAGAGACCCAGTACTTC. It yields the protein CASSLVSEETQYF.

The table lists this clonotype with a few counts. The chain has TRBV10-3 and TRBJ2-7; 11 nucleotides agree with TRBD1. Per the germline V gene, CDR1 is ENHRY and CDR2 is SYGVKD. V lost 6 bases and J lost 5; bases outside the gene matches: 6. The length of the CDR3 is 14 residues. CDR3: CAIRKDRGLNEQYF. DNA for the CDR3: TGTGCCATCAGGAAGGACAGGGGGCTTAACGAGCAGTACTTC.

The genes are TRBV15 and TRBJ1-1; D call uncertain. Germline CDR1 and CDR2: LNHNV and YYDKDF (reference sequence). Trimming shortened V by 1 base and J by 3 bases, and 6 bases separated the two germline ends. There are 13 residues in the CDR3. The CDR3 loop reads CATSRVLDTEAFF. Written as DNA, the CDR3 is TGTGCCACCAGCAGAGTATTGGACACTGAAGCTTTCTTT.

This chain connects TRBV20-1 to TRBJ2-2; 13 bases agree with TRBD2. Looked up from germline, CDR1 is DFQATT and CDR2 is SNEGSKA (reference sequence). CDR3 length: 16 amino acids. V gave up 1 base and J gave up 6 bases; unmatched junction bases: 5. The CDR3: CSARGGLAGRAGELFF. CDR3 DNA sequence: TGCAGTGCTAGAGGGGGACTAGCGGGGAGGGCCGGGGAGCTGTTTTTT.

The chain links TRBV5-1 to TRBJ2-6; D may be TRBD1 (6 bases). V was pared by 1 base and J by 4 bases, with 15 bases between. Germline V CDR1 and CDR2: SGHRS, YFSETQ. The CDR3 has 17 amino acids. DNA for the CDR3: TGCGCCAGCAGCTTGAACACAGGGTTTAACGGGGCCAACGTCCTGACTTTC. Residues: CASSLNTGFNGANVLTF. The variable domain in full, with the rest retrieved from reference TRBV5-1 and TRBJ2-6, is KAGVTQTPRYLIKTRGQQVTLSCSPISGHRSVSWYQQTPGQGLQFLFEYFSETQRNKGNFPGRFSGRQFSNSRSEMNVSTLELGDSALYLCASSLNTGFNGANVLTFGAGSRLTVL.